This T cell receptor (beta chain) appears in the sequencing data of a study of identical twins. General study results and limits: A partial confounding effect on zero-insertion analyses could come from invariant MAIT and iNKT cells. In monozygotic twins, models underestimated the sharing of out-of-frame TCR alpha.

The junction had 8 bases not matched to a gene; V was cut back by 7 bases and J by 11 bases. This CDR3 spans 12 amino acids. Germline loops: CDR1 SNHLY, CDR2 FYNNEI. In regard to this clonotype: What it binds is not known.

MiXCR, applied by TCRdb to the 5' RACE reads, yields one record per CDR3 protein. The sample includes about 460,000 distinct CDR3 sequences, approximately 15% seen only once; the top ten take roughly 0.5%. The same data also contributed to another study, on yellow fever vaccine responses in identical twins.

Sequencing input: CD4+ T cells sorted from blood. This chain uses TRBV2 with TRBJ2-3, with 8 positions matching TRBD1. The sequence came from a woman in her late teens or twenties in good health. In nucleotides, the CDR3 is TGTGCCAGCACCCTAGGACAGGGATTGCAGTATTTT. It yields the protein CASTLGQGLQYF.